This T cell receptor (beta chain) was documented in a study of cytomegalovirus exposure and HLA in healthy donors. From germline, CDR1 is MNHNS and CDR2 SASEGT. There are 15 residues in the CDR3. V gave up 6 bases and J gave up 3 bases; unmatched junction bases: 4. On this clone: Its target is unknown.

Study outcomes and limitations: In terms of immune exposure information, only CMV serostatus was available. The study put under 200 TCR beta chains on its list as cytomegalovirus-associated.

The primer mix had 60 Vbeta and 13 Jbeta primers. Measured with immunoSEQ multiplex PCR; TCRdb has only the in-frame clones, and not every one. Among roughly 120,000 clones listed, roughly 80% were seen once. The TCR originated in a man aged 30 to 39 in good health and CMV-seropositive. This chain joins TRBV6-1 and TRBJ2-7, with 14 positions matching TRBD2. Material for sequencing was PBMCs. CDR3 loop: CASSLGTSGSYEQYV. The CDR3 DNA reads TGTGCCAGCAGCCTCGGGACTAGCGGGAGCTACGAGCAGTACGTC.